A selection of T cell receptor beta chains follows, all from one sample in a study of blood T cell repertoires in COVID-19. Data came from immunoSEQ multiplex PCR; TCRdb stores just in-frame clones and leaves some out. Of over 50,000 clones listed, 80% to 85% are singletons. The sequenced sample consisted of peripheral blood. Receptors originate from a man aged 50 to 59 with acute or convalescent COVID-19. The CDR3 runs from the conserved cysteine through the conserved F or W. Each record gives: CDR3 DNA, CDR3 protein, D gene, J gene, V gene, clone size. A D gene is named only where the DNA matches it firmly. Not all rows give a size; the values are once, few, many and, for expanded clones, a class.

cdr3_nt: TGCGCCAGCAGCCCTGGGGGGGACAACTATGGCTACACCTTC
cdr3_aa: CASSPGGDNYGYTF
d_call: -
j_call: TRBJ1-2
v_call: TRBV5-1
clone_size: -

cdr3_nt: TGTGCCTGGAATCGGGGCTTGACAGGGGGTTATGGCTACACCTTC
cdr3_aa: CAWNRGLTGGYGYTF
d_call: TRBD1
j_call: TRBJ1-2
v_call: TRBV30
clone_size: -

cdr3_nt: TGTGCCAGCAGTGGCTCGCGTTTCGCAGATACGCAGTATTTT
cdr3_aa: CASSGSRFADTQYF
d_call: -
j_call: TRBJ2-3
v_call: TRBV2
clone_size: -

cdr3_nt: TGTGCCAGTAGTATTTTGTCCGGGAGAGGCGCAGATACGCAGTATTTT
cdr3_aa: CASSILSGRGADTQYF
d_call: -
j_call: TRBJ2-3
v_call: TRBV19
clone_size: -

cdr3_nt: TGTGCCAGCAGTTTAACGGGACTTTCCACAGATACGCAGTATTTT
cdr3_aa: CASSLTGLSTDTQYF
d_call: -
j_call: TRBJ2-3
v_call: TRBV28
clone_size: -

cdr3_nt: TGTGCCAGCAGTGAATATCGAGGAGCTTATCAAGAGACCCAGTACTTC
cdr3_aa: CASSEYRGAYQETQYF
d_call: -
j_call: TRBJ2-5
v_call: TRBV25-1
clone_size: -

cdr3_nt: TGTGCCAGCAGGGCAGGCCAAAGCAATCAGCCCCAGCATTTT
cdr3_aa: CASRAGQSNQPQHF
d_call: -
j_call: TRBJ1-5
v_call: TRBV2
clone_size: -

cdr3_nt: TGCGCCAGCAGCCTCGGACTAGTGGGTGAAGATACGCAGTATTTT
cdr3_aa: CASSLGLVGEDTQYF
d_call: TRBD2
j_call: TRBJ2-3
v_call: TRBV5-1
clone_size: -

cdr3_nt: TGTGCTAGTGGTTTGGGAGGCAGGGGAACTAGCAATGAGCAGTTCTTC
cdr3_aa: CASGLGGRGTSNEQFF
d_call: -
j_call: TRBJ2-1
v_call: TRBV12-5
clone_size: -

cdr3_nt: TGTGCCAGTAGTATACTCTACGGGACTAACACTGAAGCTTTCTTT
cdr3_aa: CASSILYGTNTEAFF
d_call: -
j_call: TRBJ1-1
v_call: TRBV19
clone_size: -

cdr3_nt: TGTGCCAGTAGTACGACGGGACAGGGAGGTAACTCTGAAGCTTTCTTT
cdr3_aa: CASSTTGQGGNSEAFF
d_call: TRBD1
j_call: TRBJ1-1
v_call: TRBV19
clone_size: -

cdr3_nt: TGTGCCAGCAGCAACGCGCGACAGTCGCTGGGAGAGCAGTACTTC
cdr3_aa: CASSNARQSLGEQYF
d_call: -
j_call: TRBJ2-7
v_call: TRBV28
clone_size: -

cdr3_nt: TGTGCCAGCAGCTTGGTCGGCGGATCTGTTGACAATGAGCAGTTCTTC
cdr3_aa: CASSLVGGSVDNEQFF
d_call: -
j_call: TRBJ2-1
v_call: TRBV5-4
clone_size: -

cdr3_nt: TGCAGCGTTGACGGCGGGGGCCTCTCTGGAAACACCATATATTTT
cdr3_aa: CSVDGGGLSGNTIYF
d_call: -
j_call: TRBJ1-3
v_call: TRBV29-1
clone_size: few

cdr3_nt: TGTGCTAGTGGGTTAGCACCTGCCTATGGCTACACCTTC
cdr3_aa: CASGLAPAYGYTF
d_call: -
j_call: TRBJ1-2
v_call: TRBV12-5
clone_size: -

cdr3_nt: TGCGCCAGCACCTCTGGGACTAGCGTTGGGGAGACCCAGTACTTC
cdr3_aa: CASTSGTSVGETQYF
d_call: TRBD2
j_call: TRBJ2-5
v_call: TRBV5-1
clone_size: few

cdr3_nt: TGCGCCAGCAGCTTGAGGACGGGGACAGACAGCTCCTACGAGCAGTACTTC
cdr3_aa: CASSLRTGTDSSYEQYF
d_call: TRBD1
j_call: TRBJ2-7
v_call: TRBV5-1
clone_size: -

cdr3_nt: TGTGCCAGCAGCTTGGAGGGGTTCACCTCCTACGAGCAGTACTTC
cdr3_aa: CASSLEGFTSYEQYF
d_call: -
j_call: TRBJ2-7
v_call: TRBV5-5
clone_size: -

cdr3_nt: TGTGCCAGCAGTTACTCGAGGTACGAGCAGTACTTC
cdr3_aa: CASSYSRYEQYF
d_call: -
j_call: TRBJ2-7
v_call: TRBV6-6
clone_size: -

cdr3_nt: TGTGCCAGCTCACCCCGCCGGGTGGGTGATGAAAAACTGTTTTTT
cdr3_aa: CASSPRRVGDEKLFF
d_call: -
j_call: TRBJ1-4
v_call: TRBV18
clone_size: -

cdr3_nt: TGTGCCAGCAGCGTAGGATCCATGAGCTCCTACAATGAGCAGTTCTTC
cdr3_aa: CASSVGSMSSYNEQFF
d_call: -
j_call: TRBJ2-1
v_call: TRBV9
clone_size: -

cdr3_nt: TGCGCCAGCAGCCAAGGGTTACTAGTTGGCAATGAGCAGTTCTTC
cdr3_aa: CASSQGLLVGNEQFF
d_call: -
j_call: TRBJ2-1
v_call: TRBV4-1
clone_size: -

cdr3_nt: TGTGCCACCGGGAGCGGGGCGAACACCGGGGAGCTGTTTTTT
cdr3_aa: CATGSGANTGELFF
d_call: TRBD2
j_call: TRBJ2-2
v_call: TRBV7-9
clone_size: -

cdr3_nt: TGTGCCAGCAGGGCAGGGGTTCAGCCCCAGCATTTT
cdr3_aa: CASRAGVQPQHF
d_call: -
j_call: TRBJ1-5
v_call: TRBV6-5
clone_size: -

cdr3_nt: TGTGCCAGCAGCTCCTCCGACAAGGAAGTAGAAGCTTTCTTT
cdr3_aa: CASSSSDKEVEAFF
d_call: -
j_call: TRBJ1-1
v_call: TRBV13
clone_size: once

cdr3_nt: TGTGCCAGCAGCCAATTGCAGTTCACAGATACGCAGTATTTT
cdr3_aa: CASSQLQFTDTQYF
d_call: -
j_call: TRBJ2-3
v_call: TRBV4-2
clone_size: once

cdr3_nt: TGTGCCAGCAGCCCGGGACAGGCTAACACTGAAGCTTTCTTT
cdr3_aa: CASSPGQANTEAFF
d_call: TRBD1
j_call: TRBJ1-1
v_call: TRBV7-3
clone_size: -

cdr3_nt: TGTGCCAGCAGCCAAGAGGGACAGACCACAGATACGCAGTATTTT
cdr3_aa: CASSQEGQTTDTQYF
d_call: TRBD1
j_call: TRBJ2-3
v_call: TRBV3-1/TRBV3-2
clone_size: -

cdr3_nt: TGTGCCAGCAGCTTAGAACGGGAAAAAAACATTCAGTACTTC
cdr3_aa: CASSLEREKNIQYF
d_call: -
j_call: TRBJ2-4
v_call: TRBV7-9
clone_size: -

cdr3_nt: TGTGCCAGCTCACCACTGCCGGGACAGGGGGCCTCAGGTGGAAACACCATATATTTT
cdr3_aa: CASSPLPGQGASGGNTIYF
d_call: TRBD1
j_call: TRBJ1-3
v_call: TRBV18
clone_size: -

cdr3_nt: TGTGCCAGCAGCTTAATAGTGGCCGGGGAGCTGTTTTTT
cdr3_aa: CASSLIVAGELFF
d_call: -
j_call: TRBJ2-2
v_call: TRBV7-3
clone_size: -

cdr3_nt: TGTGCCAGAAGCTTCCCGCCCCGAGCGGGAGAATTCGATGAGCAGTTCTTC
cdr3_aa: CARSFPPRAGEFDEQFF
d_call: -
j_call: TRBJ2-1
v_call: TRBV7-5
clone_size: -

cdr3_nt: TGCGCCAGCAGCTTGATCTGGACAGGAGACTCTGGGGCCAACGTCCTGACTTTC
cdr3_aa: CASSLIWTGDSGANVLTF
d_call: TRBD1
j_call: TRBJ2-6
v_call: TRBV5-1
clone_size: -

cdr3_nt: TGTGCCAGTAGTGGAGGCCCCGGCTCTAATGAAAAACTGTTTTTT
cdr3_aa: CASSGGPGSNEKLFF
d_call: -
j_call: TRBJ1-4
v_call: TRBV19
clone_size: -

cdr3_nt: TGTGCCAGTACAGATACAACTAATGAAAAACTGTTTTTT
cdr3_aa: CASTDTTNEKLFF
d_call: -
j_call: TRBJ1-4
v_call: TRBV6-5
clone_size: -

cdr3_nt: TGTGCCAGCAGCTTATCCGGGACTGGGGCCAACGTCCTGACTTTC
cdr3_aa: CASSLSGTGANVLTF
d_call: -
j_call: TRBJ2-6
v_call: TRBV7-3
clone_size: -

cdr3_nt: TGTGCCAGCAGCTTGGCGGGGGGGACTAACTATGGCTACACCTTC
cdr3_aa: CASSLAGGTNYGYTF
d_call: -
j_call: TRBJ1-2
v_call: TRBV5-4
clone_size: -

cdr3_nt: TGTGCCAGCAGGGGAACTAGCGATGCCCCCGGGGAGCTGTTTTTT
cdr3_aa: CASRGTSDAPGELFF
d_call: TRBD2
j_call: TRBJ2-2
v_call: TRBV6-4
clone_size: few

cdr3_nt: TGTGCCACCAGTGTCGGGCGGGCCCAGGATACGCAGTATTTT
cdr3_aa: CATSVGRAQDTQYF
d_call: -
j_call: TRBJ2-3
v_call: TRBV24-1
clone_size: -

cdr3_nt: TGTGCCAGAACCATCCACATTGATATGGTTACAACTAATGAAAAACTGTTTTTT
cdr3_aa: CARTIHIDMVTTNEKLFF
d_call: -
j_call: TRBJ1-4
v_call: TRBV5-3
clone_size: -

cdr3_nt: TGTGCCAGCAGTATCAGGTTAAGCTCTGGAAACACCATATATTTT
cdr3_aa: CASSIRLSSGNTIYF
d_call: -
j_call: TRBJ1-3
v_call: TRBV27
clone_size: once

cdr3_nt: TGTGCCAGCAGTTACGGGCAGGGGAACGGGGAGCTGTTTTTT
cdr3_aa: CASSYGQGNGELFF
d_call: -
j_call: TRBJ2-2
v_call: TRBV6-5
clone_size: -

cdr3_nt: TGTGCCAGCAGCCTTAGCGGGAGGGCCCAGAAAGAGCAGTACTTC
cdr3_aa: CASSLSGRAQKEQYF
d_call: TRBD2
j_call: TRBJ2-7
v_call: TRBV11-3
clone_size: -

cdr3_nt: TGTGCCAGCAGAAACATAAACTATGGCTACACCTTC
cdr3_aa: CASRNINYGYTF
d_call: -
j_call: TRBJ1-2
v_call: TRBV2
clone_size: few

cdr3_nt: TGTGCCAGCAGCCCGGGAAACTTGGAGCAGTACTTC
cdr3_aa: CASSPGNLEQYF
d_call: -
j_call: TRBJ2-7
v_call: TRBV7-9
clone_size: -

cdr3_nt: TGTGCCAGCAGTGAAGGGGGGACAGGGAATGAAAAACTGTTTTTT
cdr3_aa: CASSEGGTGNEKLFF
d_call: TRBD1
j_call: TRBJ1-4
v_call: TRBV6-1
clone_size: -

cdr3_nt: TGTGCCACCACAGGACAGGGGTCCACCTACGAGCAGTACTTC
cdr3_aa: CATTGQGSTYEQYF
d_call: TRBD1
j_call: TRBJ2-7
v_call: TRBV10-3
clone_size: once

cdr3_nt: TGTGCCAGCAGTCCCCCAAGGGGGCCCCAGCATTTT
cdr3_aa: CASSPPRGPQHF
d_call: -
j_call: TRBJ1-5
v_call: TRBV28
clone_size: once

cdr3_nt: TGTGCCAGCAGTCCGCCTACAGGGGGCGCGGAGACCCAGTACTTC
cdr3_aa: CASSPPTGGAETQYF
d_call: TRBD1
j_call: TRBJ2-5
v_call: TRBV28
clone_size: -

cdr3_nt: TGTGCCAGCAGTCCCCCTTTAAAAACTGAAGCTTTCTTT
cdr3_aa: CASSPPLKTEAFF
d_call: -
j_call: TRBJ1-1
v_call: TRBV6-5
clone_size: once

cdr3_nt: TGTGCCAGCAGCCCCGACAGGGGTCAGCCCCAGCATTTT
cdr3_aa: CASSPDRGQPQHF
d_call: TRBD1
j_call: TRBJ1-5
v_call: TRBV3-1/TRBV3-2
clone_size: -

cdr3_nt: TGTGCCGGAACAGGCAGTGTATACACCTTC
cdr3_aa: CAGTGSVYTF
d_call: -
j_call: TRBJ1-2
v_call: TRBV30
clone_size: -

cdr3_nt: TGTGCCAGCAGCTCTACAGGGGGAACTAATGAAAAACTGTTTTTT
cdr3_aa: CASSSTGGTNEKLFF
d_call: TRBD1
j_call: TRBJ1-4
v_call: TRBV7-2
clone_size: -

cdr3_nt: TGTGCCAGCAGTCGACGGACTAGCGGGAGAGGTGCAGATACGCAGTATTTT
cdr3_aa: CASSRRTSGRGADTQYF
d_call: TRBD2
j_call: TRBJ2-3
v_call: TRBV28
clone_size: -

cdr3_nt: TGTGCCAGCAGCCCAAGGTTGACAGGGATTTACCACGAGCAGTACTTC
cdr3_aa: CASSPRLTGIYHEQYF
d_call: TRBD1
j_call: TRBJ2-7
v_call: TRBV5-8
clone_size: once

cdr3_nt: TGCGCCAGCAGCTCACCGGACAGTACCACTAACTATGGCTACACCTTC
cdr3_aa: CASSSPDSTTNYGYTF
d_call: -
j_call: TRBJ1-2
v_call: TRBV5-1
clone_size: -